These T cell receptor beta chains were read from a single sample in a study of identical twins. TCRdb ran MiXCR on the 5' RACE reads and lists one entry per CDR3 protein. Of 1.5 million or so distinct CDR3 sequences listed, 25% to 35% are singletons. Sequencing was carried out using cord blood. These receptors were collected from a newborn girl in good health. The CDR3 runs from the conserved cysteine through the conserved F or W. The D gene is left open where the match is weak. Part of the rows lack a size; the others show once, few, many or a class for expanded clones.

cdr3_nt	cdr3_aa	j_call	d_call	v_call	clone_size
TGTGCCAGCAGTTCCCTCCACAGGGGACGCTATGGCTACACCTTC	CASSSLHRGRYGYTF	TRBJ1-2	TRBD1	TRBV12-3/TRBV12-4	NA
TGTGCCAGCAGTGGACTAGCGGGAGAAAACAGTGAGCAGTACTTC	CASSGLAGENSEQYF	TRBJ2-7	TRBD2	TRBV28	NA
TGTGCCAGCAGCCGATTTTCAGATACGCAGTATTTT	CASSRFSDTQYF	TRBJ2-3	NA	TRBV6-1	NA
TGTGCCAGCAGTTCCCCGACAGGGGTGGGTCAGCCCCAGCATTTT	CASSSPTGVGQPQHF	TRBJ1-5	TRBD1	TRBV28	NA
TGTGCCAGCAGAAAACCCGGGACAGGTTTCTTCTACGAGCAGTACTTC	CASRKPGTGFFYEQYF	TRBJ2-7	TRBD1	TRBV28	few
TGCAGTGCTAGAGCCCCCGGCAAGTGGACCGGGGAGCTGTTTTTT	CSARAPGKWTGELFF	TRBJ2-2	NA	TRBV20-1	NA
TGTGCCAGCAGTGAATGGACAGGGTACAATGAGCAGTTCTTC	CASSEWTGYNEQFF	TRBJ2-1	TRBD1	TRBV6-1	few
TGCAGTGCTAGAGAATTTGCTACGGATAATTCACCCCTCCACTTT	CSAREFATDNSPLHF	TRBJ1-6	NA	TRBV20-1	NA
TGTGCCAGCAGCCAACTCCGCACCTTAGGGCCCGACTACGAGCAGTACTTC	CASSQLRTLGPDYEQYF	TRBJ2-7	NA	TRBV27	NA
TGTGCCTGGGACCCGGGTCTCGGGTCCAACTATGGCTACACCTTC	CAWDPGLGSNYGYTF	TRBJ1-2	NA	TRBV30	NA
TGCAGTGGAGAGCGAGCCGCCGACACAGATACGCAGTATTTT	CSGERAADTDTQYF	TRBJ2-3	NA	TRBV20-1	few
TGTGCCAGCAGCTCCATACAGGGAGGAAGAGCAGATACGCAGTATTTT	CASSSIQGGRADTQYF	TRBJ2-3	NA	TRBV13	NA
TGTGCCAGTAGCAGGGACAGGGCAGACTACGAGCAGTACTTC	CASSRDRADYEQYF	TRBJ2-7	TRBD1	TRBV19	NA
TGTGCCAGCAGTTACGGAGCGGGAGGGGGCGGCACAGATACGCAGTATTTT	CASSYGAGGGGTDTQYF	TRBJ2-3	TRBD2	TRBV6-2/TRBV6-3	NA
TGTGCCAGCAGGCCGGACAGCTGGAACACTGAAGCTTTCTTT	CASRPDSWNTEAFF	TRBJ1-1	NA	TRBV7-2	NA
TGTGCCAGCAGTTTGCCCCAGGGGGCCGGCACAGATACGCAGTATTTT	CASSLPQGAGTDTQYF	TRBJ2-3	TRBD1	TRBV28	few
TGTGCCAGCAGCGATCACGGTAGAGAGACCCAGTACTTC	CASSDHGRETQYF	TRBJ2-5	NA	TRBV3-1	few
TGTGCCAGCAACCCCGCTGCGACAGGGGGTAGTGAAAAACTGTTTTTT	CASNPAATGGSEKLFF	TRBJ1-4	TRBD1	TRBV6-6	NA
TGTGCCAGCAGCCCAAGGCGGTGGGATCAGCCCCAGCATTTT	CASSPRRWDQPQHF	TRBJ1-5	NA	TRBV4-2	NA
TGCAGTGCTAGAGACCAGACGGGTAGAGATTCACCCCTCCACTTT	CSARDQTGRDSPLHF	TRBJ1-6	NA	TRBV20-1	few
TGTGCCAGCTCACCACTTCTAGCGGGAGGGCCAGCAAACATTCAGTACTTC	CASSPLLAGGPANIQYF	TRBJ2-4	TRBD2	TRBV18	NA
TGTGCCAGCTGCCTCCGGGGACTAGCGGGGAATACGTACAATGAGCAGTTCTTC	CASCLRGLAGNTYNEQFF	TRBJ2-1	TRBD2	TRBV6-1	NA
TGCAGTGCTAGAGAAGGACAGAGCTCCTACAATGAGCAGTTCTTC	CSAREGQSSYNEQFF	TRBJ2-1	NA	TRBV20-1	many
TGTGCCAGCAGTTTAGGGGAACGGGGCAGGGCAAGGGATGGCTACACCTTC	CASSLGERGRARDGYTF	TRBJ1-2	NA	TRBV12-3/TRBV12-4	few
TGTGCCAGCAGCCAAGACACTAGCGGCACCTACGAGCAGTACTTC	CASSQDTSGTYEQYF	TRBJ2-7	TRBD2	TRBV4-2	NA
TGTGCCAGCAGCTTAGTTCCCCTAGCGCCTTACAATGAGCAGTTCTTC	CASSLVPLAPYNEQFF	TRBJ2-1	NA	TRBV11-2	NA
TGCGCCAGCAGCTGCTCAATACGCAAACTCTGCGGGGGGGCCTACAATGAGCAGTTCTTC	CASSCSIRKLCGGAYNEQFF	TRBJ2-1	TRBD2	TRBV5-1	few
TGTGCCAGCAGTGAAGGAGAACAGGATAGCAATCAGCCCCAGCATTTT	CASSEGEQDSNQPQHF	TRBJ1-5	NA	TRBV6-1	NA
TGTGCCAGCACCTCTTACGCGGGGGGAGGACCTGAAGCTTTCTTT	CASTSYAGGGPEAFF	TRBJ1-1	NA	TRBV28	few
TGTGCCAGCAGCCAGTCCGCCACGAACACTGAAGCTTTCTTT	CASSQSATNTEAFF	TRBJ1-1	NA	TRBV16	NA
TGTGCCAGCAGGGATGGACTAGCCGTCTCCTACGAGCAGTACTTC	CASRDGLAVSYEQYF	TRBJ2-7	TRBD2	TRBV6-2/TRBV6-3	NA
TGTGCCAGCAGCTTCGGGGTTTCTGGAAAACTGTTTTTT	CASSFGVSGKLFF	TRBJ1-4	NA	TRBV5-8	NA
TGTGCCAGCAGTCCAGGGACTATCGGGAGATACCCCTACAATGAGCAGTTCTTC	CASSPGTIGRYPYNEQFF	TRBJ2-1	TRBD2	TRBV28	NA
TGTGCCAGCAGCTCCATACAGGGCCAAGAGACCCAGTACTTC	CASSSIQGQETQYF	TRBJ2-5	NA	TRBV11-2	NA
TGCAGTGCTAGAGATCTCTGGGGGGCACCTTTCTTT	CSARDLWGAPFF	TRBJ1-1	NA	TRBV20-1	NA
TGTGCCAGCAGTCCGTACAGGGTTTCCAAAAACATTCAGTACTTC	CASSPYRVSKNIQYF	TRBJ2-4	NA	TRBV12-3/TRBV12-4	few
TGCAGTGCCCCCGAACCTAACGGGAGTTCCTACGAGCAGTACTTC	CSAPEPNGSSYEQYF	TRBJ2-7	NA	TRBV20-1	once
TGCAGTGCTAGAGACGGGGGTTTCAAAAATTCACCCCTCCACTTT	CSARDGGFKNSPLHF	TRBJ1-6	NA	TRBV20-1	few
TGTGCCAGCAGCCAAGATCGATGGACAGGGGGGGATGGCTACACCTTC	CASSQDRWTGGDGYTF	TRBJ1-2	TRBD1	TRBV4-2	NA
TGCGCCAGCCCCCTAACGGGGGGGGTTGTAGATACGCAGTATTTT	CASPLTGGVVDTQYF	TRBJ2-3	TRBD2	TRBV5-1	few
TGTGCCAGCAGTAGACAAGGAGGCGACATTCAGTACTTC	CASSRQGGDIQYF	TRBJ2-4	NA	TRBV12-3/TRBV12-4	few
TGTGCCAGCAGCGTCGGACTAGCGGGGGCGGGCGGGGAGCTGTTTTTT	CASSVGLAGAGGELFF	TRBJ2-2	TRBD2	TRBV9	NA
TGCGCCAGCAGCCAAGATTTTTTTCGGGGGGCTGGCTACACCTTC	CASSQDFFRGAGYTF	TRBJ1-2	NA	TRBV4-1	NA
TGTGCCAGCAGCCAAGAACAGGAGCGGGAGATCACAGATACGCAGTATTTT	CASSQEQEREITDTQYF	TRBJ2-3	TRBD2	TRBV4-2	few
TGTGCCAGCAGCCAAGGGGAACTATATGGCTACACCTTC	CASSQGELYGYTF	TRBJ1-2	NA	TRBV6-1	few